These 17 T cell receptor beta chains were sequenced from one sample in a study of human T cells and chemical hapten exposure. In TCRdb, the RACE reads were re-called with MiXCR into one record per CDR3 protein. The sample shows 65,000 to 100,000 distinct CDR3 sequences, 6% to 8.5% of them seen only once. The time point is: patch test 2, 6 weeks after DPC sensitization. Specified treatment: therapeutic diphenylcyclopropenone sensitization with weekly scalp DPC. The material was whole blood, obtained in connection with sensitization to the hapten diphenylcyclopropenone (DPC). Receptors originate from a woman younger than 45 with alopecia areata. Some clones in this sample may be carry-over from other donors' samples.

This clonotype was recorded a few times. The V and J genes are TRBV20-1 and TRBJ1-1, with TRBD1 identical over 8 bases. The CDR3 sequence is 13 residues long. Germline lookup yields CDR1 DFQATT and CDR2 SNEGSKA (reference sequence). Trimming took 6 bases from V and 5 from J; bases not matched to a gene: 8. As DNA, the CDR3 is TGCAGTGCCCCCAATACAGGGGGAACTGAAGCTTTCTTT. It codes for CSAPNTGGTEAFF.

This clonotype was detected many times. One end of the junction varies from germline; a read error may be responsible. The CDR3 DNA sequence: TGTGCCAGCTCATCACCCTCACTCAGTATGACTGAAGCTTTCTTT. Its translation is CASSSPSLSMTEAFF. This chain connects TRBV18 to TRBJ1-1; D uncertain. Germline-derived CDR1 and CDR2 are KGHSH and LQKENI. The CDR3 is 15 residues long.

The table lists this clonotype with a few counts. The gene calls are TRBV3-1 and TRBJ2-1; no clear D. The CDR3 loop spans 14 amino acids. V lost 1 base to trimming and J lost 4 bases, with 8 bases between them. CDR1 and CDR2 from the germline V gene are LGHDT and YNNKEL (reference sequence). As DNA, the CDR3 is TGTGCCAGCAGCCAAGTCCCCATGTACAATGAGCAGTTCTTC. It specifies CASSQVPMYNEQFF.

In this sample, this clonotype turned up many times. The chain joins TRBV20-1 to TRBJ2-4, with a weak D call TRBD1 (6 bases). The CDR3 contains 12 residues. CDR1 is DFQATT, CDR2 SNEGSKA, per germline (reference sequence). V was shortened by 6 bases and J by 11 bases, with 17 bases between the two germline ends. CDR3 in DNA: TGCAGTGCCGCCCGGGGACACAAACTTCAGTACTTC. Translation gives CSAARGHKLQYF.

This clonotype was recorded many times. The CDR3 nucleotides are TGTGCCAGTACCGTAGCGGGGGCCTCACGCCAAGAGACCCAGTACTTC. It codes for CASTVAGASRQETQYF. The chain joins TRBV12-3 or TRBV12-4 to TRBJ2-5; 9 nucleotides agree with TRBD2. Trimming took 9 bases from V and 1 from J; bases not matched to a gene: 12. There are 16 residues in the CDR3.

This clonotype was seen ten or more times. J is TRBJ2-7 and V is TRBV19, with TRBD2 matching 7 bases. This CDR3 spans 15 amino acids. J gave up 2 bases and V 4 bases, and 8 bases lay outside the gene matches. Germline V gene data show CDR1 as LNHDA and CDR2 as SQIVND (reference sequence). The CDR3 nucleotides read TGTGCCAGTAGTAACCCCGGGGGGAGGGCCTACGAGCAGTACTTC. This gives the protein CASSNPGGRAYEQYF.

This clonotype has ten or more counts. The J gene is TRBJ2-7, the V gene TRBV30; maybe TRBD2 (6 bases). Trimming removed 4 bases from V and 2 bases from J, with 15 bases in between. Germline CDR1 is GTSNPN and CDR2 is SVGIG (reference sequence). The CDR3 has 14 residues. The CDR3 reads CAWTRRDFAYEQYF. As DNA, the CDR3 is TGTGCCTGGACGAGGAGGGATTTTGCCTACGAGCAGTACTTC. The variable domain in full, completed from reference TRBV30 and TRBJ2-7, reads SQTIHQWPATLVQPVGSPLSLECTVEGTSNPNLYWYRQAAGRGLQLLFYSVGIGQISSEVPQNLSASRPQDRQFILSSKKLLLSDSGFYLCAWTRRDFAYEQYFGPGTRLTVT.

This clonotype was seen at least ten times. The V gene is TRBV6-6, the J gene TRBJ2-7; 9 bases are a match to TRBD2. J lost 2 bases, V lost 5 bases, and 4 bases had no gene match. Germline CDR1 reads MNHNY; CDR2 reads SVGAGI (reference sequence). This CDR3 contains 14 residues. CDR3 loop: CASSRLADTYEQYF. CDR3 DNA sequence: TGTGCCAGCAGTCGACTAGCGGATACCTACGAGCAGTACTTC.

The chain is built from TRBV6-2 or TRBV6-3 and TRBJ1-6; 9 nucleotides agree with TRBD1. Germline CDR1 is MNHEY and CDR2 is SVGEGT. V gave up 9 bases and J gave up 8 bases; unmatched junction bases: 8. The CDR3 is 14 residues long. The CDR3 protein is CASKGQGHYSPLHF. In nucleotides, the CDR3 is TGTGCCAGTAAAGGACAGGGGCACTATTCACCCCTCCACTTT.

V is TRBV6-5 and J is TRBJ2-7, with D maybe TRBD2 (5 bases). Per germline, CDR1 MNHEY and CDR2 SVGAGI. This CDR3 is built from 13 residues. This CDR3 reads CVSTRGSSYEQYF. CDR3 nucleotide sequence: TGTGTCAGTACTCGAGGGAGCTCCTACGAGCAGTACTTC.

CDR3 sequence (DNA): TGCGCCAGCAGCCCTAACCCGAGGGCTGGGGACACTGAAGCTTTCTTT. Protein sequence: CASSPNPRAGDTEAFF. V is TRBV5-1 and J is TRBJ1-1; D unresolved. The CDR3 length is 16 residues. Trimming removed 4 bases at V and 3 bases at J, with 19 bases between. CDR1 is SGHRS and CDR2 is YFSETQ in the germline V gene.

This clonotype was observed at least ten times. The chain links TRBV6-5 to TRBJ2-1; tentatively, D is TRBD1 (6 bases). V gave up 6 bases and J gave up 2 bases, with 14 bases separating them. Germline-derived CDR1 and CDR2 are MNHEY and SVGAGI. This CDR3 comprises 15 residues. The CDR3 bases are TGTGCCAGCAGCCCGCACAGGGTGCCCTACAATGAGCAGTTCTTC. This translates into CASSPHRVPYNEQFF.

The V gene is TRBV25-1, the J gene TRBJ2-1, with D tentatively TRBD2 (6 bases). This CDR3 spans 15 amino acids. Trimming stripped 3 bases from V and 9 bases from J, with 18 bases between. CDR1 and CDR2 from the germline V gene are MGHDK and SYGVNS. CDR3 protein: CASSDHSPLAPEQFF. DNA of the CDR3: TGTGCCAGCAGTGACCACTCGCCCCTAGCGCCTGAGCAGTTCTTC.

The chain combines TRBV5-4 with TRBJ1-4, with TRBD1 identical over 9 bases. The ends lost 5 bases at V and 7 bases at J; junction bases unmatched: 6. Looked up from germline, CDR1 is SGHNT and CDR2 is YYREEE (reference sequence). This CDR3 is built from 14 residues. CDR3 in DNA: TGTGCCAGCAGTCAACAGGGGGCGGCTGAAAAACTGTTTTTT. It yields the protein CASSQQGAAEKLFF.

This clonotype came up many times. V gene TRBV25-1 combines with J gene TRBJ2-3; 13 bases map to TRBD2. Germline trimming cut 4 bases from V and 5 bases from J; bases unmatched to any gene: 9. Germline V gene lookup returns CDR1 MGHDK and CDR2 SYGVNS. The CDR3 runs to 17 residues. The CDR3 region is CASSGGLAGLSLDTQYF. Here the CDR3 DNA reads TGTGCCAGCAGTGGGGGACTAGCGGGGTTGTCGTTAGATACGCAGTATTTT.

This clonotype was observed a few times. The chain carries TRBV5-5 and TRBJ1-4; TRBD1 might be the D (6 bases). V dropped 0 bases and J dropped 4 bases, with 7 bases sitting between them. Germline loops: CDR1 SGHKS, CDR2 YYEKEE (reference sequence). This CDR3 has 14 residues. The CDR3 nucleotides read TGTGCCAGCAGCTTGGAGGGGGGTAATGAAAAACTGTTTTTT. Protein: CASSLEGGNEKLFF.

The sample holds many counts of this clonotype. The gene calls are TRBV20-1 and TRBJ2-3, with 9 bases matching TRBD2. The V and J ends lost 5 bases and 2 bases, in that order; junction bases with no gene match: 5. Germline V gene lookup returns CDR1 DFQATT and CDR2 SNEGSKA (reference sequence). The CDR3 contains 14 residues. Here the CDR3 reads CSASLAGSTDTQYF. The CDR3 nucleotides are TGCAGTGCTTCTCTAGCGGGGTCCACAGATACGCAGTATTTT.